The 19 T cell receptor beta chains below were found in one sample sequenced in a study of blood T cell repertoires in COVID-19. Only in-frame clones appear in the TCRdb table, and some are missing; sequencing was by immunoSEQ multiplex PCR. The table shows about 39,000 clones, with 70% to 80% occurring only once. Sample: peripheral blood. The receptors were sampled from a man aged 65 to 79 with acute or convalescent COVID-19.

The rearrangement links TRBV28 to TRBJ1-2; D is unresolved. Germline lookup yields CDR1 MDHEN and CDR2 SYDVKM. This CDR3 is built from 12 residues. With 4 bases removed from V and 4 bases from J, the gap between germline ends came to 7 bases. The chain's CDR3 is CASSSRVYGYTF. In DNA, the CDR3 is TGTGCCAGCAGTTCGCGCGTCTATGGCTACACCTTC.

The V call is TRBV3-1 (or the pseudogene TRBV3-2), the J call TRBJ1-4; possible D gene TRBD1, 5 bases. This CDR3 is 13 amino acids long. Per germline, CDR1 LGHDT and CDR2 YNNKEL (reference sequence). The germline V and J ends were trimmed by 2 bases and 7 bases, with 8 bases remaining between them. The CDR3 reads CASSQWGGEKLFF. DNA of the CDR3: TGTGCCAGCAGCCAATGGGGCGGTGAAAAACTGTTTTTT.

The chain couples TRBV19 to TRBJ2-7; TRBD1 aligns across 11 bases. Losses at the gene ends were 5 bases for V and 4 bases for J; bases not matched to a gene: 4. Per the germline V gene, CDR1 is LNHDA and CDR2 is SQIVND (reference sequence). The CDR3 is 14 amino acids. CDR3 loop: CASSPGQGAYEQYF. The CDR3 DNA sequence: TGTGCCAGTAGTCCTGGACAGGGGGCTTACGAGCAGTACTTC.

J is TRBJ2-1 and V is TRBV24-1; TRBD2 aligns across 8 bases. The germline gives CDR1 KGHDR, CDR2 SFDVKD. CDR3 length: 14 amino acids. V lost 2 bases, J lost 5 bases, and 1 base stayed unmatched. CDR3 sequence reads: CATSDSSGHNEQFF. CDR3 DNA sequence: TGTGCCACCAGTGATTCTAGCGGGCACAATGAGCAGTTCTTC.

This sequence joins TRBV27 and TRBJ2-1; a weak D match, TRBD2 (6 bases). The CDR3 is 15 residues long. The germline CDR1 and CDR2 sequences are MNHEY and SMNVEV (reference sequence). Trimming removed 6 bases at V and 3 bases at J, with 15 bases between. This CDR3 is CASSAEGGFYNEQFF. In nucleotides, the CDR3 is TGTGCCAGCAGCGCGGAGGGAGGATTCTACAATGAGCAGTTCTTC.

The chain uses TRBV7-9 and TRBJ2-2, with TRBD2 identical over 8 bases. The CDR3 sequence is 16 residues long. The J segment lost 6 bases and the V segment lost 5 bases, leaving 11 bases of the junction unmatched. Germline V lookup: CDR1 SEHNR, CDR2 FQNEAQ (reference sequence). The CDR3 loop reads CASSLPAGGPAGELFF. The DNA of the CDR3 is TGTGCCAGCAGCCTCCCGGCGGGAGGTCCCGCCGGGGAGCTGTTTTTT.

The gene calls are TRBV28 and TRBJ2-5, with 9 positions matching TRBD1. V lost 6 bases and J lost 0; bases outside the gene matches: 5. The CDR3 has 15 residues. From germline, CDR1 is MDHEN and CDR2 SYDVKM. CDR3 sequence: CASSRDREDQETQYF. CDR3 coding DNA: TGTGCCAGCAGCCGGGACAGGGAAGACCAAGAGACCCAGTACTTC.

The chain uses TRBV5-1 and TRBJ2-5, with TRBD2 matching 7 bases. This CDR3 region has 16 residues. V was pared by 0 bases and J by 9 bases, with 14 bases of the junction left unmatched. Germline CDR1 SGHRS, CDR2 YFSETQ. The CDR3 coding sequence is TGCGCCAGCAGCTTGGCCGGGATAGCGGGCCAAGGGGCCCAGTACTTC. As protein: CASSLAGIAGQGAQYF.

The chain joins TRBV6-6 to TRBJ2-2, with D possibly matching TRBD2 (6 bases). This CDR3 has 14 amino acids. Trimming left V 6 bases short and J 5 bases short, with 13 bases between. The germline CDR1 and CDR2 sequences are MNHNY and SVGAGI (reference sequence). The CDR3 region has the DNA TGTGCCAGCAGGTTAACGGGGAGGACCGGGGAGCTGTTTTTT. Residues: CASRLTGRTGELFF.

V usage is TRBV7-8 and J usage is TRBJ1-5; 8 bases line up with TRBD1. CDR1 and CDR2 from the germline V gene are SGHVS and FQNEAQ. The CDR3 covers 17 residues. The trim removed 3 bases at V and 4 bases at J, leaving 11 bases unmatched. The CDR3 DNA follows: TGTGCCAGCAGCTTGGGGTCAGGGGGCCTGGAGAATCAGCCCCAGCATTTT. This sequence encodes CASSLGSGGLENQPQHF.

This chain uses TRBV5-8 with TRBJ1-2, with D maybe TRBD1 (6 bases). Germline V lookup: CDR1 SGHTS, CDR2 YDEGEE. The CDR3 contains 14 residues. Trimming shortened V by 4 bases and J by 6 bases, and 16 bases separated the two germline ends. This CDR3 reads CASSRGPRTDGYTF. In DNA form, the CDR3 reads TGTGCCAGCAGCCGGGGACCACGGACAGATGGCTACACCTTC.

This clone was recorded only once. The chain recombines TRBV28 with TRBJ2-1; 12 bases match TRBD2. The CDR3 has 12 residues. Germline V gene sequence: CDR1 MDHEN, CDR2 SYDVKM. J gave up 8 bases and V 7 bases, and 0 bases lay outside the gene matches. The CDR3 region is CASTSGRDEQFF. The CDR3, as DNA: TGTGCCAGCACTAGCGGGAGGGATGAGCAGTTCTTC. Drawing the rest from reference TRBV28 and TRBJ2-1, the complete variable domain is DVKVTQSSRYLVKRTGEKVFLECVQDMDHENMFWYRQDPGLGLRLIYFSYDVKMKEKGDIPEGYSVSREKKERFSLILESASTNQTSMYLCASTSGRDEQFFGPGTRLTVL.

This chain uses TRBV28 with TRBJ2-1; D gene unclear. This CDR3 comprises 11 residues. Deletions cut 6 bases from V and 10 bases from J, with 10 bases between. Germline V gene lookup returns CDR1 MDHEN and CDR2 SYDVKM. For the CDR3, the DNA is TGTGCCAGCAGCGCGGCGAGGGAGCAGTTCTTC. The encoded protein is CASSAAREQFF.

V is TRBV6-5 and J is TRBJ2-1; 15 bases line up with TRBD2. The germline V gene encodes CDR1 MNHEY and CDR2 SVGAGI. Trimming took 6 bases from V and 10 from J; bases not matched to a gene: 7. The length of the CDR3 is 15 residues. CDR3 in amino acids: CASRGLAGGNWEQFF. In DNA form, the CDR3 reads TGTGCCAGCAGGGGACTAGCGGGAGGCAACTGGGAGCAGTTCTTC.

The rearrangement links TRBV2 to TRBJ2-2; 11 nucleotides align to TRBD2. Per the germline V gene, CDR1 is SNHLY and CDR2 is FYNNEI. There are 16 residues in the CDR3. Trimming cost V 7 bases and J 6 bases; bases outside gene matches: 10. CDR3 sequence: CASTLTSGNSAGELFF. CDR3 nucleotide sequence: TGTGCCAGCACCCTGACTAGCGGGAATTCCGCCGGGGAGCTGTTTTTT.

The chain joins TRBV3-1 (or the pseudogene TRBV3-2) to TRBJ2-1; no definite D call. This CDR3 spans 12 amino acids. Germline V gene data show CDR1 as LGHDT and CDR2 as YNNKEL (reference sequence). The V gene lost 1 base and the J gene lost 10 bases, with 8 bases spanning the gap. As DNA, the CDR3 is TGTGCCAGCAGCCAAGGGGTCAGGGAGCAGTTCTTC. Translating gives CASSQGVREQFF.

V and J are TRBV5-4 and TRBJ2-3; D ambiguous. Germline V lookup: CDR1 SGHNT, CDR2 YYREEE (reference sequence). This CDR3 comprises 13 residues. V lost 4 bases and J 6 bases, leaving 12 bases between the germline ends. Written as DNA, the CDR3 is TGTGCCAGCAGCGCGCTTTGGCGGGATACGCAGTATTTT. This translates into CASSALWRDTQYF.

V usage is TRBV7-6 and J usage is TRBJ2-5; 7 bases align to TRBD1. This CDR3 has 14 amino acids. Germline lookup yields CDR1 SGHVS and CDR2 FNYEAQ. The trim removed 4 bases at V and 1 base at J, leaving 3 bases unmatched. In nucleotides, the CDR3 is TGTGCCAGCAGCTCGGGACAGTCCCAAGAGACCCAGTACTTC. It is translated as CASSSGQSQETQYF.

CDR3 residues: CASSSLFGGRQFF. DNA of the CDR3: TGTGCCAGCAGCAGCCTCTTTGGCGGGAGGCAGTTCTTC. This chain links TRBV5-5 with TRBJ2-1, with 7 bases fitting TRBD2. The CDR3 is made up of 13 amino acids. Germline V CDR1 and CDR2: SGHKS, YYEKEE (reference sequence). With V trimmed by 4 bases and J by 12 bases, 10 bases remained unmatched.